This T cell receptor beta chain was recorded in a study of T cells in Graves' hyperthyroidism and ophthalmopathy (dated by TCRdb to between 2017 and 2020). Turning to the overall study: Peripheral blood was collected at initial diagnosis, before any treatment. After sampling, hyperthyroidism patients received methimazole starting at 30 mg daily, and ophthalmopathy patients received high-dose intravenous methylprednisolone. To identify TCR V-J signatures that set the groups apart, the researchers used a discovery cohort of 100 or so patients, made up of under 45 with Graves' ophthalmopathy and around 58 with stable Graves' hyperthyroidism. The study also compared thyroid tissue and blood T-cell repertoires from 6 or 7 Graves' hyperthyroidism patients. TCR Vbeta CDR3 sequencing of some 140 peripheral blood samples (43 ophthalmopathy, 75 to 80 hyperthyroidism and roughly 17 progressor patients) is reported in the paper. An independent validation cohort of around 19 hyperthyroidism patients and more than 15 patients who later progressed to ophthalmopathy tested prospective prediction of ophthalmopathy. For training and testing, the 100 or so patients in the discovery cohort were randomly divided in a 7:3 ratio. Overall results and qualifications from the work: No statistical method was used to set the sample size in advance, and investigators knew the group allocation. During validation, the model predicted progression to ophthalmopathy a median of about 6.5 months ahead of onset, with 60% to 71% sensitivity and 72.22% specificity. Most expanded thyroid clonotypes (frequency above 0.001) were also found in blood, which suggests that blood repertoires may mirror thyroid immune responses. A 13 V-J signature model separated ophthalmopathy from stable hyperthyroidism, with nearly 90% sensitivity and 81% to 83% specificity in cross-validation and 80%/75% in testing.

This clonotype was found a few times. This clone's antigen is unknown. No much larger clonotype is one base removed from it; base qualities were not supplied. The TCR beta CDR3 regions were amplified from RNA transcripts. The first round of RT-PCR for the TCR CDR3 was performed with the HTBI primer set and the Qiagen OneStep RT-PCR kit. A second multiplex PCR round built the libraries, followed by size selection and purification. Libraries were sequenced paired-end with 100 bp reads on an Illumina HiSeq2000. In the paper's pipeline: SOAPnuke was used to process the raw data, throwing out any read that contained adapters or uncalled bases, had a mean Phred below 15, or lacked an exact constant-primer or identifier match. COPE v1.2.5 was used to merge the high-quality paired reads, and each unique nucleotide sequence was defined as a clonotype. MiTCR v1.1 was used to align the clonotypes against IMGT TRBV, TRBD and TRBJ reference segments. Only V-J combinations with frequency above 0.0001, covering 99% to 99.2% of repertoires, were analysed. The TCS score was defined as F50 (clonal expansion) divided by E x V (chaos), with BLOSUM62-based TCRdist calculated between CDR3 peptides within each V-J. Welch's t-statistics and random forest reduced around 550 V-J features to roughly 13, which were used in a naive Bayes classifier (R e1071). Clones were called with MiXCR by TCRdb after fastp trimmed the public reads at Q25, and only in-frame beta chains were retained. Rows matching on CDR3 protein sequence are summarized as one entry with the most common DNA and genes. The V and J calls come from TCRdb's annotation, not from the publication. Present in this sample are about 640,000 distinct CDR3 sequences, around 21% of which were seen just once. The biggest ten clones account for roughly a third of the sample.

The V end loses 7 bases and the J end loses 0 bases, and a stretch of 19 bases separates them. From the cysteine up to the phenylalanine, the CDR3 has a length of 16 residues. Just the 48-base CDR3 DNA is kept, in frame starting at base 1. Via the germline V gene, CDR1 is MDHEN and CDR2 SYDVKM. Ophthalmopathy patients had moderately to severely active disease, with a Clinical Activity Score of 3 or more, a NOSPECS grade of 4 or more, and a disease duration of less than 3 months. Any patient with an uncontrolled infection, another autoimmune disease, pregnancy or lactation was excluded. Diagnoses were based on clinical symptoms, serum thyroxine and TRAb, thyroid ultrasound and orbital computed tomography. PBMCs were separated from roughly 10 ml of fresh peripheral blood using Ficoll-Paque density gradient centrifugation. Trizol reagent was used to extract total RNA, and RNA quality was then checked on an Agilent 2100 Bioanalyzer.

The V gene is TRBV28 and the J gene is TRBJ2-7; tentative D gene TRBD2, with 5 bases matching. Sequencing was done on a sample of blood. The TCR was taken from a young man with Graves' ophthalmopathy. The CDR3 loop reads CASTRDGPRSSYEQYF. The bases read TGTGCCAGCACCCGGGATGGTCCCAGGAGCTCCTACGAGCAGTACTTC.